This TCR beta chain was sequenced in a study of shared T cell receptors in the human thymus. Here immunoSEQ multiplex PCR was the method, and the copy in TCRdb shows in-frame clones only, minus some. The table has about 380,000 clones, approximately 95% seen once; the top ten hold 0.015% to 0.025%. CDR3 length: 16 amino acids. J was trimmed by 5 bases and V by 5 bases; bases with no gene match: 9. CDR1 and CDR2 from the germline V gene are PRHDT and FYEKMQ (reference sequence). Specimen: thymocytes. The V gene is TRBV13, the J gene TRBJ2-1; 10 positions match TRBD2. This TCR was recovered from a human donor. CDR3 region: CASSQRGSGRDNEQFF. The DNA for the CDR3 is TGTGCCAGCAGCCAACGGGGAAGCGGGAGGGACAATGAGCAGTTCTTC. The full variable domain, in which reference TRBV13 and TRBJ2-1 provide the parts outside the CDR3, is AAGVIQSPRHLIKEKRETATLKCYPIPRHDTVYWYQQGPGQDPQFLISFYEKMQSDKGSIPDRFSAQQFSDYHSELNMSSLELGDSALYFCASSQRGSGRDNEQFFGPGTRLTVL.